The 32 T cell receptor beta chains in this list originate from one sample, sequenced in a study of shared clonotypes between healthy human individuals (TCRdb year 2020). The library came from the immunoSEQ multiplex PCR assay. This immuneACCESS table, as held by TCRdb, lists in-frame sequences with V and J called but not all clones. Of the missing ones, under half trace to an unresolved V gene in checked studies; the others have no known cause. Within this sample are a few hundred thousand clones, with around three quarters of them counted one time only. The ten top clones hold about 12% of the sample. The sample was PBMCs. These receptors were obtained from a woman between 40 and 55 years old in good health. Some clones in this sample may be carry-over from other donors' samples.

This chain connects TRBV2 to TRBJ2-1; D remains ambiguous. CDR1 and CDR2 (germline): SNHLY, FYNNEI. Trimming took 7 bases from V and 3 from J, leaving 7 bases between them. This CDR3 is built from 12 residues. As DNA, the CDR3 is TGTGCCAGCATGCCCCTCTACAATGAGCAGTTCTTC. Its protein product is CASMPLYNEQFF.

The chain recombines TRBV27 with TRBJ1-1; 9 positions agree with TRBD1. In germline, CDR1 is MNHEY, CDR2 SMNVEV (reference sequence). Unmatched junction bases numbered 3, after V lost 0 bases and J lost 1 base. The CDR3 loop spans 16 amino acids. This CDR3 is CASSLSPTGGNTEAFF. The CDR3 DNA is TGTGCCAGCAGTTTATCGCCGACAGGGGGGAACACTGAAGCTTTCTTT.

The genes are TRBV7-8 and TRBJ1-3, with D maybe TRBD1 (5 bases). With 1 base removed from V and 0 bases from J, the gap between germline ends came to 10 bases. The CDR3 is made up of 16 amino acids. CDR1 is SGHVS and CDR2 is FQNEAQ in the germline V gene. This CDR3 reads CASSLGRDRSGNTIYF. CDR3 in DNA: TGTGCCAGCAGCTTAGGCAGGGATCGCTCTGGAAACACCATATATTTT.

The chain joins TRBV5-6 to TRBJ2-3; 8 positions agree with TRBD1. The V gene end was trimmed by 3 bases and the J gene end by 5 bases; junction bases not matched to a gene: 8. The length of the CDR3 is 15 residues. Germline V lookup: CDR1 SGHDT, CDR2 YYEEEE. Written as DNA, the CDR3 is TGTGCCAGCAGCTCCCCGACAGGGGCGGAAGATACGCAGTATTTT. Amino acid sequence: CASSSPTGAEDTQYF.

The J gene is TRBJ1-3, the V gene TRBV2; no firm D call. Germline CDR1 and CDR2: SNHLY and FYNNEI. V lost 2 bases and J 6 bases, leaving 14 bases between the germline ends. The CDR3 is made up of 15 amino acids. CDR3 in amino acids: CASSELSAASNTIYF. The CDR3 region has the DNA TGTGCCAGCAGTGAACTCTCAGCCGCTTCAAACACCATATATTTT.

This chain uses TRBV19 with TRBJ1-4; D gene unclear. Germline CDR1 and CDR2: LNHDA and SQIVND (reference sequence). CDR3 size: 14 residues. V lost 5 bases, J lost 2 bases, and 9 bases lay in between. Written as DNA, the CDR3 is TGTGCCAGTAGTCGACTAGGGACTAATGAAAAACTGTTTTTT. Its translation: CASSRLGTNEKLFF.

V gene TRBV6-5 combines with J gene TRBJ1-1; D not resolved. Trimming cost V 5 bases and J 1 base, with 14 bases left between them. There are 15 residues in the CDR3. Germline CDR1 MNHEY, CDR2 SVGAGI. The CDR3 region has the DNA TGTGCCAGCAGTCGCAACAGAAATACGAACACTGAAGCTTTCTTT. Its protein is CASSRNRNTNTEAFF.

V usage is TRBV6-1 and J usage is TRBJ1-2, with D possibly matching TRBD1 (5 bases). This CDR3 is 12 amino acids long. V lost 6 bases to trimming and J lost 2 bases, with 7 bases between them. The germline V gene encodes CDR1 MNHNS and CDR2 SASEGT. The CDR3 region has the DNA TGTGCCAGCAGGAAGGGGAACTATGGCTACACCTTC. Amino acid sequence: CASRKGNYGYTF.

This clone was seen only a few times. The genes are TRBV7-2 and TRBJ2-2; 11 nucleotides agree with TRBD2. Germline V gene data show CDR1 as SGHTA and CDR2 as FQGNSA. Trimming at V came to 1 base and at J to 6 bases, leaving 7 bases not matched to a gene. There are 17 residues in the CDR3. The CDR3 coding sequence is TGTGCCAGCAGCTTAGTTGGGACTAGCGGTCGGGCCGGGGAGCTGTTTTTT. Protein product: CASSLVGTSGRAGELFF.

The rearrangement links TRBV5-1 to TRBJ2-5; 11 bases map to TRBD2. The junction had 10 bases not matched to a gene; V was cut back by 1 base and J by 5 bases. The length of the CDR3 is 17 residues. From germline, CDR1 is SGHRS and CDR2 YFSETQ. CDR3 residues: CASSLRLAGGLEETQYF. The CDR3 nucleotides are TGCGCCAGCAGCTTGCGCCTAGCGGGAGGCCTGGAGGAGACCCAGTACTTC.

The J gene is TRBJ2-3, the V gene TRBV7-2, with 7 bases lining up with TRBD2. Germline V CDR1 and CDR2: SGHTA, FQGNSA. The CDR3 spans 14 residues. Losses at the gene ends were 2 bases for V and 4 bases for J; bases not matched to a gene: 3. The CDR3 is CASSLYLAADTQYF. The DNA of the CDR3 is TGTGCCAGCAGCTTATATCTAGCGGCAGATACGCAGTATTTT.

This chain uses TRBV15 with TRBJ2-1; the match to TRBD2 covers 12 bases. Germline assignment: CDR1 LNHNV and CDR2 YYDKDF (reference sequence). Trimming removed 5 bases from V and 9 bases from J; junction bases left unmatched: 8. There are 15 residues in the CDR3. CDR3 nucleotide sequence: TGTGCCACCAGCCCTGGGACTAGCGGGCTTGGTGAGCAGTTCTTC. This codes for CATSPGTSGLGEQFF.

This clone was detected only a few times. V and J are TRBV15 and TRBJ1-2, with TRBD1 identical over 9 bases. V shed 3 bases, J shed 0 bases, and the junction held 5 bases outside the gene matches. This CDR3 is 16 amino acids long. In germline, CDR1 is LNHNV, CDR2 YYDKDF (reference sequence). The CDR3 sequence is CATSRDRGLSNYGYTF. The CDR3 region has the DNA TGTGCCACCAGCAGGGACAGGGGCCTTTCTAACTATGGCTACACCTTC.

The chain recombines TRBV27 with TRBJ1-5; D may be TRBD1 (6 bases). Germline assignment: CDR1 MNHEY and CDR2 SMNVEV (reference sequence). This CDR3 comprises 14 residues. Trimming cost V 4 bases and J 3 bases, with 10 bases left between them. Written as DNA, the CDR3 is TGTGCCAGCAGTTCGGGGGCTTTCAATCAGCCCCAGCATTTT. As protein: CASSSGAFNQPQHF.

This sequence joins TRBV9 and TRBJ1-4; D might be TRBD1 (6 bases). From germline, CDR1 is SGDLS and CDR2 YYNGEE. V lost 4 bases and J 2 bases, leaving 15 bases between the germline ends. The CDR3 spans 16 residues. The CDR3 bases are TGTGCCAGCAGCACACAGGGCGGGGGGACTAATGAAAAACTGTTTTTT. Translation gives CASSTQGGGTNEKLFF.

The chain recombines TRBV6-1 with TRBJ2-1, with TRBD1 matching over 9 bases. The trim removed 4 bases at V and 9 bases at J, leaving 7 bases unmatched. Germline V lookup: CDR1 MNHNS, CDR2 SASEGT. The CDR3 covers 14 residues. Here the CDR3 DNA reads TGTGCCAGCAGTGCGGACAGGGGCAGGGGTGAGCAGTTCTTC. As protein: CASSADRGRGEQFF.

In this sample, this clone turned up a few times. The chain is built from TRBV6-4 and TRBJ2-3; a weak D match, TRBD2 (6 bases). Germline V gene data show CDR1 as MRHNA and CDR2 as SNTAGT. With 8 bases removed from V and 2 bases from J, the gap between germline ends came to 11 bases. CDR3 size: 13 residues. The CDR3 loop reads CASSWRDTDTQYF. CDR3 DNA: TGTGCCAGCTCGTGGCGGGACACAGATACGCAGTATTTT.

This clone was picked up a small number of times. The rearrangement uses TRBV18 and TRBJ2-3; no reliable D call. The CDR3 has 14 amino acids. Trimming stripped 0 bases from V and 3 bases from J, with 7 bases between. CDR1 KGHSH and CDR2 LQKENI come from the germline V gene. CDR3 in amino acids: CASSPPMQTDTQYF. CDR3 nucleotides: TGTGCCAGCTCACCACCGATGCAGACAGATACGCAGTATTTT.

V gene TRBV7-3 combines with J gene TRBJ2-2; D is perhaps TRBD1 (6 bases). V was pared by 4 bases and J by 5 bases, with 14 bases between. The CDR3 contains 15 residues. The germline CDR1 and CDR2 sequences are SGHTA and FQGTGA. The CDR3 protein is CASSSSGTNTGELFF. The CDR3 DNA sequence: TGTGCCAGCAGCTCCTCCGGGACAAATACCGGGGAGCTGTTTTTT.

The gene calls are TRBV27 and TRBJ2-1; D ambiguous. Trimming pared 3 bases from V and 4 bases from J, leaving 10 bases between. Germline values: CDR1 MNHEY, CDR2 SMNVEV (reference sequence). This CDR3 comprises 14 residues. The CDR3 DNA is TGTGCCAGCAGTTTCGGACGCGTGTACAATGAGCAGTTCTTC. It specifies CASSFGRVYNEQFF.

This clone was seen ten or more times. The chain couples TRBV5-4 to TRBJ2-7, with a tentative D call TRBD2 (6 bases). This CDR3 has 14 amino acids. Between the trimmed V and J ends, which lost 4 bases and 1 base, there was a span of 12 bases. The germline V gene encodes CDR1 SGHNT and CDR2 YYREEE (reference sequence). For the CDR3, the DNA is TGTGCCAGCAGCGCCCATGGAGGGTCCTACGAGCAGTACTTC. Translation gives CASSAHGGSYEQYF.

CDR3 amino acids: CASSLGSTSNEQFF. The CDR3 region has the DNA TGCGCCAGCAGCTTGGGTTCTACTAGCAATGAGCAGTTCTTC. This rearrangement joins TRBV5-1 to TRBJ2-1; a possible D gene is TRBD2 (5 bases). CDR3 length: 14 amino acids. Trimming pared 0 bases from V and 6 bases from J, leaving 10 bases between. CDR1 and CDR2 (germline): SGHRS, YFSETQ.

The chain uses TRBV19 and TRBJ1-1; D is possibly TRBD1 (5 bases). The V gene lost 6 bases and the J gene lost 0 bases, with 14 bases spanning the gap. The CDR3 sequence is 15 residues long. Germline loops: CDR1 LNHDA, CDR2 SQIVND (reference sequence). CDR3 DNA: TGTGCCAGTAGGAGAATGGGACCCGTGAACACTGAAGCTTTCTTT. Translating it yields CASRRMGPVNTEAFF.

This clone has just one count. The chain joins TRBV28 to TRBJ1-1; D unresolved. This CDR3 region has 15 residues. Germline lookup yields CDR1 MDHEN and CDR2 SYDVKM. V was trimmed by 3 bases and J by 11 bases, leaving 22 bases between them. The CDR3 nucleotides are TGTGCCAGCAGTTTCCCGACTCCAATCCGTAGTCAGGCTTTCTTT. Protein product: CASSFPTPIRSQAFF.

The CDR3: CASSPLTGVNTEAFF. CDR3 coding DNA: TGTGCCAGCAGCCCTCTGACAGGGGTGAACACTGAAGCTTTCTTT. The gene calls are TRBV11-2 and TRBJ1-1, with 8 nucleotides matching TRBD1. The CDR3 covers 15 residues. Germline V gene data show CDR1 as SGHAT and CDR2 as FQNNGV. Trimming took 5 bases from V and 0 from J; bases not matched to a gene: 5.

This clone has just a few counts. The chain recombines TRBV11-3 with TRBJ2-1, with 8 bases lining up with TRBD1. The V segment lost 5 bases and the J segment 6 bases; nucleotides outside the gene matches: 3. Germline V gene lookup returns CDR1 SGHNT and CDR2 YENEEA. The CDR3 runs to 13 residues. The CDR3: CASSRGTGNEQFF. The DNA for the CDR3 is TGTGCCAGCAGCAGAGGGACAGGCAATGAGCAGTTCTTC.

Many counts were recorded for this clone. The chain carries TRBV15 and TRBJ2-7; 8 nucleotides agree with TRBD1. In germline, CDR1 is LNHNV, CDR2 YYDKDF (reference sequence). V was clipped by 3 bases and J by 2 bases; unmatched bases: 12. This CDR3 comprises 17 residues. The CDR3 loop reads CATSRPPRQGIPYEQYF. The CDR3 coding sequence is TGTGCCACCAGCAGGCCCCCAAGACAGGGGATTCCCTACGAGCAGTACTTC. Full variable domain (rest looked up from reference TRBV15 and TRBJ2-7): DAMVIQNPRYQVTQFGKPVTLSCSQTLNHNVMYWYQQKSSQAPKLLFHYYDKDFNNEADTPDNFQSRRPNTSFCFLDIRSPGLGDTAMYLCATSRPPRQGIPYEQYFGPGTRLTVT.

This chain joins TRBV28 and TRBJ1-1, with a possible D match to TRBD1 (6 bases). The V and J ends lost 4 bases and 6 bases respectively, with 9 bases between them. The CDR3 has 12 residues. Germline V gene lookup returns CDR1 MDHEN and CDR2 SYDVKM. Written as DNA, the CDR3 is TGTGCCAGCAGTTACAGGGTCTCTGAAGCTTTCTTT. It codes for CASSYRVSEAFF.

This clone has only one observation. V is TRBV7-6 and J is TRBJ2-7; 7 nucleotides agree with TRBD1. The trim removed 5 bases at V and 6 bases at J, leaving 4 bases unmatched. There are 12 residues in the CDR3. Germline CDR1 and CDR2: SGHVS and FNYEAQ. CDR3 coding DNA: TGTGCCAGCAGCGCCGGACAGGCCGAGCAGTACTTC. Translation gives CASSAGQAEQYF.

The chain combines TRBV9 with TRBJ2-3; 9 bases align to TRBD1. V lost 3 bases and J lost 6; bases outside the gene matches: 17. The CDR3 spans 18 residues. Per the germline V gene, CDR1 is SGDLS and CDR2 is YYNGEE. DNA for the CDR3: TGTGCCAGCAGCGCTGGGCTAATGGGACAGGGTAATGAGGATACGCAGTATTTT. Encoded protein: CASSAGLMGQGNEDTQYF.

This chain joins TRBV5-1 and TRBJ2-2, with D perhaps matching TRBD1 (5 bases). This CDR3 comprises 15 residues. The V gene's germline CDR1 is SGHRS and CDR2 YFSETQ. Trimming left V 2 bases short and J 6 bases short, with 14 bases between. The CDR3 nucleotides are TGCGCCAGCAGCTTAGGCCCTCAAGGGGCCGGGGAGCTGTTTTTT. This encodes CASSLGPQGAGELFF.

The CDR3 coding sequence is TGTGCCAGTGAGGACAGGGCCGGTCAGCCCCAGCATTTT. Its translation: CASEDRAGQPQHF. J is TRBJ1-5 and V is TRBV19, with TRBD1 matching 8 bases. J gave up 6 bases and V 8 bases, and 6 bases lay outside the gene matches. CDR3 length: 13 residues. Germline V gene sequence: CDR1 LNHDA, CDR2 SQIVND (reference sequence).